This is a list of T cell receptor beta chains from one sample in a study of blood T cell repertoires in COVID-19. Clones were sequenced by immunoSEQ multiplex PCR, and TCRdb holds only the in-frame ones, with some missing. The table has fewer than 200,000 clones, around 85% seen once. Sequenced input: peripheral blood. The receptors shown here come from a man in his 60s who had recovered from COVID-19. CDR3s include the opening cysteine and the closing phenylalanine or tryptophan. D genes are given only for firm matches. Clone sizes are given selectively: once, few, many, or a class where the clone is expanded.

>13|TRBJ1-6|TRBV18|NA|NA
CASSVQDNSPLHF
TGTGCCAGCTCAGTACAGGACAATTCACCCCTCCACTTT
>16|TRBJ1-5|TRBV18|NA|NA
CASSPREGHPDQPQHF
TGTGCCAGCTCACCACGGGAGGGCCACCCCGATCAGCCCCAGCATTTT
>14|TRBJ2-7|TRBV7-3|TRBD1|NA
CASSPGQGQGEQYF
TGTGCCAGCAGCCCAGGACAGGGTCAAGGCGAGCAGTACTTC
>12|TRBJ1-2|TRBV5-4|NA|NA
CASSLQENGYTF
TGTGCCAGCAGCCTCCAGGAAAATGGCTACACCTTC
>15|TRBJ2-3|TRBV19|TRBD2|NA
CASSSSGSRADTQYF
TGTGCCAGTAGTAGTAGCGGGTCCCGGGCAGATACGCAGTATTTT
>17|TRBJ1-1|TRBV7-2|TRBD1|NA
CASSLTSFGTGAAGAFF
TGTGCCAGCAGCTTAACGAGTTTCGGGACAGGGGCCGCGGGAGCTTTCTTT
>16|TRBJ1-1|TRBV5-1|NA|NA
CASSLGGGIRQLEAFF
TGCGCCAGCAGCTTGGGAGGTGGAATCCGACAGCTTGAAGCTTTCTTT
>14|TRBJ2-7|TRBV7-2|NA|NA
CASSLEGGYYEQYF
TGTGCCAGCAGCTTAGAGGGAGGATACTACGAGCAGTACTTC
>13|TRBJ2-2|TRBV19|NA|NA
CASSMGRSGELFF
TGTGCCAGTAGTATGGGGAGATCCGGGGAGCTGTTTTTT
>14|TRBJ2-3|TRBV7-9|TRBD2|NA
CASSASGETDTQYF
TGTGCCAGCAGCGCTAGCGGGGAGACAGATACGCAGTATTTT
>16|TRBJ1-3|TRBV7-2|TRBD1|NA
CASSLDTGGTGNTIYF
TGTGCCAGCAGCTTAGACACAGGGGGCACTGGAAACACCATATATTTT
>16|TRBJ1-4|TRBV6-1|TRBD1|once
CASSVNSKGAGEKLFF
TGTGCCAGCAGTGTAAATAGTAAGGGGGCCGGGGAAAAACTGTTTTTT
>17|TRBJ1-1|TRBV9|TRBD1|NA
CASSVAPTGRRNTEAFF
TGTGCCAGCAGCGTGGCCCCGACAGGGAGGAGGAACACTGAAGCTTTCTTT
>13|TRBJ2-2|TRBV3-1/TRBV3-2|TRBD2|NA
CASSLAGTGELFF
TGTGCCAGCAGCCTAGCGGGCACCGGGGAGCTGTTTTTT
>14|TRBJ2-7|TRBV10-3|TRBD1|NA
CAIPGGWDRVEQYF
TGTGCCATCCCAGGGGGATGGGACAGGGTCGAGCAGTACTTC
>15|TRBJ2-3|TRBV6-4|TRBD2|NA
CASSIVAGSTDTQYF
TGTGCCAGCAGTATCGTAGCGGGGAGCACAGATACGCAGTATTTT
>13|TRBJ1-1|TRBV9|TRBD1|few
CASSENGQGEAFF
TGTGCCAGCAGCGAAAACGGACAGGGTGAAGCTTTCTTT
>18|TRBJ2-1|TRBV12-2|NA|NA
CASRLIGGSGGSYNEQFF
TGTGCAAGTCGCTTAATCGGTGGTAGCGGGGGCTCCTACAATGAGCAGTTCTTC
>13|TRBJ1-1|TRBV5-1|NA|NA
CASSPGKNTEAFF
TGCGCCAGCAGCCCGGGGAAGAACACTGAAGCTTTCTTT
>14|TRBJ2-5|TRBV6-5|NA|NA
CASSYGGRGETQYF
TGTGCCAGCAGTTACGGGGGCAGGGGAGAGACCCAGTACTTC
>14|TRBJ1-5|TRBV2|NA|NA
CASSVRGADQPQHF
TGTGCCAGCAGTGTCCGGGGTGCAGATCAGCCCCAGCATTTT
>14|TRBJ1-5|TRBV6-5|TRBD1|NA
CASRMQGGNQPQHF
TGTGCCAGCCGAATGCAGGGGGGAAATCAGCCCCAGCATTTT
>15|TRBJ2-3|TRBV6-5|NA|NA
CASSYAGAFTDTQYF
TGTGCCAGCAGTTACGCGGGGGCCTTCACAGATACGCAGTATTTT
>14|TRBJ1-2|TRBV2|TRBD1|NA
CASSDGSGGKGYTF
TGTGCCAGCAGTGATGGCTCAGGGGGGAAAGGCTACACCTTC
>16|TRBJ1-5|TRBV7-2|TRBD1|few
CASSQTTGVSNQPQHF
TGTGCCAGCAGCCAAACGACAGGGGTTAGCAATCAGCCCCAGCATTTT
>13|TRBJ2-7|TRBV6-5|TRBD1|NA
CASSFDRGRGEYF
TGTGCCAGCAGCTTCGACAGGGGGCGAGGTGAATACTTC
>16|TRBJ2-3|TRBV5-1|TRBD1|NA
CASTDRATTSTDTQYF
TGCGCCAGCACCGACAGGGCCACTACTAGCACAGATACGCAGTATTTT
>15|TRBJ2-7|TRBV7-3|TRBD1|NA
CASSPGTGPFYEQYF
TGTGCCAGCAGCCCTGGGACAGGACCGTTCTACGAGCAGTACTTC
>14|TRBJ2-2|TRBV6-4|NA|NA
CASSDGGIGGELFF
TGTGCCAGCAGTGACGGGGGGATCGGCGGGGAGCTGTTTTTT
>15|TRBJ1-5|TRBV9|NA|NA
CASSPQSTSNQPQHF
TGTGCCAGCAGCCCACAGAGCACCTCCAATCAGCCCCAGCATTTT
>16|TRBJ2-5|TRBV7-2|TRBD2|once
CASSPQGAGAGETQYF
TGTGCCAGCAGCCCGCAAGGAGCGGGGGCCGGGGAGACCCAGTACTTC
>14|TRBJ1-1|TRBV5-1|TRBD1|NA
CASSAGQANTEAFF
TGCGCCAGCAGCGCGGGACAGGCAAACACTGAAGCTTTCTTT
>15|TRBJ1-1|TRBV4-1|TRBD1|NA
CASSQEYRGNTEAFF
TGCGCCAGCAGCCAAGAGTACAGGGGGAACACTGAAGCTTTCTTT
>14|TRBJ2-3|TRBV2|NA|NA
CASREGTSTDTQYF
TGTGCCAGCAGAGAGGGCACTAGCACAGATACGCAGTATTTT
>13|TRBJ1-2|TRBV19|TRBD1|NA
CDTLEAGGYGYTF
TGTGATACTCTTGAGGCAGGGGGCTATGGCTACACCTTC
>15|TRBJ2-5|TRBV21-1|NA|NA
CASSKEEGFQETQYF
TGTGCCAGCAGCAAAGAGGAGGGGTTCCAAGAGACCCAGTACTTC
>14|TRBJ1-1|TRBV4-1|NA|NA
CASSQTSSNTEAFF
TGCGCCAGCAGCCAAACTTCCTCGAACACTGAAGCTTTCTTT
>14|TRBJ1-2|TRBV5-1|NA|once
CASSLDLLNYGYTF
TGCGCCAGCAGCTTGGACTTGCTTAACTATGGCTACACCTTC
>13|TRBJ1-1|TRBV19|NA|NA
CASNPGRSTEAFF
TGTGCCAGTAACCCTGGCCGGAGCACTGAAGCTTTCTTT
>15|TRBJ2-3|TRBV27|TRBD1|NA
CASSTDRVLSDTQYF
TGTGCCAGCAGTACCGACAGGGTTCTGTCAGATACGCAGTATTTT
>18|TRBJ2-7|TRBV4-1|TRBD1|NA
CASSQDPTRRGRFYEQYF
TGCGCCAGCAGCCAGGATCCCACACGCAGGGGGCGCTTCTACGAGCAGTACTTC
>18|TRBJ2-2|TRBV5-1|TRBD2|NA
CASCSEVSGGAYTGELFF
TGCGCCAGCTGCTCCGAGGTTAGCGGGGGGGCATACACCGGGGAGCTGTTTTTT
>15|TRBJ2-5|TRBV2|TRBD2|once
CASIETGGPWETQYF
TGTGCCAGCATCGAAACGGGGGGGCCTTGGGAGACCCAGTACTTC
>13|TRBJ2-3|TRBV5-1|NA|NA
CASHQGVADTQYF
TGCGCCAGCCATCAGGGTGTGGCAGATACGCAGTATTTT
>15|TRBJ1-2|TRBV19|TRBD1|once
CASSPQGVADYGYTF
TGTGCCAGTAGTCCCCAGGGGGTAGCGGATTATGGCTACACCTTC
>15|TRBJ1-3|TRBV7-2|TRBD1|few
CASSPQGDSGNTIYF
TGTGCCAGCAGCCCCCAGGGGGACTCTGGAAACACCATATATTTT
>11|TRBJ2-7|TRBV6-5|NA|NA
CASSGNYEQYF
TGTGCCAGCAGCGGGAACTACGAGCAGTACTTC
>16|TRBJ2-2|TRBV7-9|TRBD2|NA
CASSTLAGINTGELFF
TGTGCCAGCAGCACCCTAGCGGGGATAAACACCGGGGAGCTGTTTTTT
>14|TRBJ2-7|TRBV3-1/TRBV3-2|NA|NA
CASGYGGLPYEQYF
TGTGCCAGCGGGTACGGGGGGCTCCCCTACGAGCAGTACTTC
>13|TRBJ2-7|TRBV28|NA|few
CASSSSGTLEEYF
TGTGCCAGCAGTTCGTCCGGGACACTGGAGGAGTACTTC
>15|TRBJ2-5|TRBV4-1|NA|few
CASSRLAGTQETQYF
TGCGCCAGCTCCCGTCTCGCGGGCACACAAGAGACCCAGTACTTC
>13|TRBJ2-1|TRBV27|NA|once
CASSFGVNNEQFF
TGTGCCAGCAGTTTCGGGGTAAACAATGAGCAGTTCTTC
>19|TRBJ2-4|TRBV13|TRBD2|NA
CASSSERKLAGMAKNIQYF
TGTGCCAGCAGCTCCGAGCGTAAACTAGCGGGGATGGCCAAAAACATTCAGTACTTC
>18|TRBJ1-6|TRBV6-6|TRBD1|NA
CASSHGTGSMRSNSPLHF
TGTGCCAGCAGTCATGGGACAGGTTCGATGCGGTCGAATTCACCCCTCCACTTT
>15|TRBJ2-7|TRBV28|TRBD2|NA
CASSSGGALGYEQYF
TGTGCCAGCAGTAGCGGGGGGGCCTTAGGCTACGAGCAGTACTTC
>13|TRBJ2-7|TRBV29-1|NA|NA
CSVEEQAPYEQYF
TGCAGCGTTGAAGAACAGGCCCCCTACGAGCAGTACTTC